The 28 T cell receptor beta chains presented below share a single source sample, sequenced in a study of cytomegalovirus exposure and HLA in healthy donors. It was with 60 Vbeta and 13 Jbeta primers that the PCR ran. Libraries were prepared by immunoSEQ multiplex PCR; TCRdb keeps only in-frame clonotypes and omits some of them. In the table there are about 170,000 clones, 76% of which are singletons. Sequenced input: PBMCs. The receptors were gathered from a female donor in good health and CMV-seronegative.

The gene calls are TRBV4-3 and TRBJ2-7; D might be TRBD1 (6 bases). This CDR3 has 15 amino acids. Germline V gene sequence: CDR1 LGHNA, CDR2 YSLEER. V lost 0 bases to trimming and J lost 2 bases, with 11 bases between them. The CDR3 loop is CASSQDRDTTYEQYF. CDR3 in DNA: TGCGCCAGCAGCCAAGACAGGGACACAACCTACGAGCAGTACTTC.

The CDR3 sequence: CAWSVAQGGGYTF. CDR3 nucleotides: TGTGCCTGGAGTGTAGCACAGGGAGGGGGCTACACCTTC. This rearrangement joins TRBV30 to TRBJ1-2, with D perhaps matching TRBD1 (6 bases). Germline CDR1 is GTSNPN and CDR2 is SVGIG (reference sequence). V dropped 0 bases and J dropped 8 bases, with 13 bases sitting between them. CDR3 length equals 13 residues.

The chain has TRBV4-2 and TRBJ1-1; D is undetermined. Trimming took 3 bases from V and 1 from J, leaving 9 bases between them. Germline CDR1 and CDR2: LGHNA and YNFKEQ. The CDR3 extends over 14 amino acids. CDR3 sequence (DNA): TGTGCCAGCAGCCAGTTAACGGGGAACACTGAAGCTTTCTTT. The encoded protein is CASSQLTGNTEAFF.

V and J are TRBV7-2 and TRBJ2-5; D gene unclear. The CDR3 has 13 residues. V lost 5 bases to trimming and J lost 3 bases, with 10 bases between them. Germline V CDR1 and CDR2: SGHTA, FQGNSA. As DNA, the CDR3 is TGTGCCAGCAGCCGGAGCCGAGAAGAGACCCAGTACTTC. Translated, it gives CASSRSREETQYF.

Only one count was recorded for this clone. The chain uses TRBV5-1 and TRBJ1-3, with TRBD1 matching 9 bases. V shed 4 bases, J shed 4 bases, and the junction held 6 bases outside the gene matches. This CDR3 is 15 amino acids long. Germline V CDR1 and CDR2: SGHRS, YFSETQ. The CDR3 is CASSTGTGTGNTIYF. The CDR3 nucleotides read TGCGCCAGCAGCACCGGGACAGGGACGGGAAACACCATATATTTT. Combining the CDR3 with reference TRBV5-1 and TRBJ1-3 gives the whole variable domain KAGVTQTPRYLIKTRGQQVTLSCSPISGHRSVSWYQQTPGQGLQFLFEYFSETQRNKGNFPGRFSGRQFSNSRSEMNVSTLELGDSALYLCASSTGTGTGNTIYFGEGSWLTVV.

This clone was observed once. J is TRBJ2-7 and V is TRBV6-5, with D unclear. Between the trimmed V and J ends, which lost 0 bases and 3 bases, there was a span of 15 bases. Germline V gene lookup returns CDR1 MNHEY and CDR2 SVGAGI. CDR3 length equals 16 residues. The CDR3: CASSYSSNRPGYEQYF. The CDR3 DNA reads as TGTGCCAGCAGTTACTCGAGCAACCGGCCGGGCTACGAGCAGTACTTC.

The chain carries TRBV19 and TRBJ1-6; TRBD1 matches at 9 bases. CDR3 size: 14 residues. The V segment lost 11 bases and the J segment 8 bases; nucleotides outside the gene matches: 10. Germline CDR1 and CDR2: LNHDA and SQIVND (reference sequence). CDR3 DNA: TGTGCCGGTACCGGGACAGGGATGTATTCACCCCTCCACTTT. Translating it yields CAGTGTGMYSPLHF.

The chain joins TRBV7-2 to TRBJ1-2; TRBD1 aligns across 10 bases. CDR3 size: 12 residues. In germline, CDR1 is SGHTA, CDR2 FQGNSA. V gave up 4 bases and J gave up 7 bases; unmatched junction bases: 0. The chain's CDR3 is CASSWTGGGYTF. CDR3 DNA: TGTGCCAGCAGCTGGACAGGGGGTGGCTACACCTTC.

The chain recombines TRBV6-1 with TRBJ1-4; 7 positions agree with TRBD1. Germline V gives CDR1 MNHNS, CDR2 SASEGT. This CDR3 has 20 amino acids. The V and J ends lost 1 base and 0 bases, in that order; junction bases with no gene match: 14. CDR3 protein: CASSEDRGGLKGATNEKLFF. DNA of the CDR3: TGTGCCAGCAGTGAAGACAGGGGAGGTCTTAAGGGGGCAACTAATGAAAAACTGTTTTTT.

The V and J genes are TRBV29-1 and TRBJ2-5, with TRBD2 as a possible D gene (6 bases). The germline V gene has CDR1 SQVTM and CDR2 ANQGSEA. The ends were cut back, 3 bases at V and 5 bases at J, with 13 bases in the middle. The CDR3 length is 13 residues. The CDR3 here is CSVEEGVRETQYF. In DNA form, the CDR3 reads TGCAGCGTTGAGGAGGGAGTCCGGGAGACCCAGTACTTC.

The chain links TRBV28 to TRBJ2-7; possible D gene TRBD1, 6 bases. Germline-derived CDR1 and CDR2 are MDHEN and SYDVKM. Trimming took off 10 bases at V and 1 base at J, with 26 bases between the two ends. The CDR3 spans 17 residues. The CDR3 here is CATLYGGHLDPSYEQYF. The DNA for the CDR3 is TGTGCCACCCTCTATGGGGGACATCTTGACCCTTCCTACGAGCAGTACTTC.

This rearrangement joins TRBV7-2 to TRBJ2-3; tentatively, D is TRBD2 (7 bases). The CDR3 extends over 17 amino acids. Germline loops: CDR1 SGHTA, CDR2 FQGNSA. Trimming pared 1 base from V and 4 bases from J, leaving 18 bases between. CDR3 region: CASSLESRGAVADTQYF. For the CDR3, the DNA is TGTGCCAGCAGCTTAGAGTCACGGGGGGCCGTGGCAGATACGCAGTATTTT.

Concerning this clone itself: The junction departs from germline at one end; a sequencing error may be responsible. CDR3 sequence reads: CASSLGSEASRNF. In nucleotides, the CDR3 is TGTGCCAGCAGCTTAGGTTCCGAGGCCTCAAGAAACTTC. The rearrangement links TRBV7-2 to TRBJ2-5; D not resolved. The CDR3 consists of 13 residues. The germline gives CDR1 SGHTA, CDR2 FQGNSA. Together with reference TRBV7-2 and TRBJ2-5, the CDR3 gives the full variable domain: GAGVSQSPSNKVTEKGKDVELRCDPISGHTALYWYRQSLGQGLEFLIYFQGNSAPDKSGLPSDRFSAERTGGSVSTLTIQRTQQEDSAVYLCASSLGSEASRNFGPGTRLLVL.

This chain links TRBV6-5 with TRBJ2-7, with 8 bases that match TRBD2. The CDR3 consists of 15 residues. The V gene end was trimmed by 5 bases and the J gene end by 0 bases; junction bases not matched to a gene: 6. Germline-derived CDR1 and CDR2 are MNHEY and SVGAGI. As DNA, the CDR3 is TGTGCCAGCAGTACCCCGAGCGGGAGCTCCTACGAGCAGTACTTC. Residues: CASSTPSGSSYEQYF.

The CDR3 reads CASSQDRGQSGYTF. The CDR3 region has the DNA TGCGCCAGCAGCCAAGACAGGGGGCAAAGTGGCTACACCTTC. This chain joins TRBV5-1 and TRBJ1-2, with TRBD1 matching over 10 bases. V lost 4 bases, J lost 7 bases, and 7 bases stayed unmatched. The CDR3 consists of 14 residues. CDR1 is SGHRS, CDR2 YFSETQ, per germline. Full variable domain (missing parts from reference TRBV5-1 and TRBJ1-2): KAGVTQTPRYLIKTRGQQVTLSCSPISGHRSVSWYQQTPGQGLQFLFEYFSETQRNKGNFPGRFSGRQFSNSRSEMNVSTLELGDSALYLCASSQDRGQSGYTFGSGTRLTVV.

The chain uses TRBV29-1 and TRBJ1-4; a weak D match, TRBD1 (5 bases). The CDR3 is made up of 13 amino acids. CDR1 and CDR2 (germline): SQVTM, ANQGSEA. V was trimmed by 7 bases and J by 8 bases, leaving 17 bases between them. The CDR3: CSAAGQEGEKLFF. The DNA for the CDR3 is TGCAGCGCCGCAGGGCAGGAGGGGGAAAAACTGTTTTTT. Together with reference TRBV29-1 and TRBJ1-4, the CDR3 gives the full variable domain: SAVISQKPSRDICQRGTSLTIQCQVDSQVTMMFWYRQQPGQSLTLIATANQGSEATYESGFVIDKFPISRPNLTFSTLTVSNMSPEDSSIYLCSAAGQEGEKLFFGSGTQLSVL.

The J gene is TRBJ2-3, the V gene TRBV5-4, with 9 bases aligning to TRBD2. J lost 1 base, V lost 4 bases, and 1 base had no gene match. CDR1 and CDR2 (germline): SGHNT, YYREEE (reference sequence). The CDR3 length is 14 residues. CDR3 residues: CASSPSGGTDTQYF. The CDR3 DNA is TGTGCCAGCAGCCCTAGCGGGGGCACAGATACGCAGTATTTT.

V and J are TRBV28 and TRBJ2-2, with 8 bases identical to TRBD2. Germline values: CDR1 MDHEN, CDR2 SYDVKM. The V and J ends lost 6 bases and 6 bases, in that order; junction bases with no gene match: 3. The CDR3 runs 13 residues. The CDR3 reads CASSGLASGELFF. The CDR3 DNA is TGTGCCAGCAGCGGACTAGCATCCGGGGAGCTGTTTTTT.

The CDR3 region is CASSVAAILGGFGGYTF. DNA for the CDR3: TGTGCCAGCAGCGTAGCTGCTATTTTAGGGGGTTTTGGTGGCTACACCTTC. The gene calls are TRBV9 and TRBJ1-2, with D maybe TRBD1 (6 bases). The germline V gene encodes CDR1 SGDLS and CDR2 YYNGEE. This CDR3 region has 17 residues. Trimming left V 0 bases short and J 7 bases short, with 22 bases between.

V is TRBV10-3 and J is TRBJ1-5; D perhaps matches TRBD1 (5 bases). The CDR3 is 13 amino acids. With 5 bases removed from V and 0 bases from J, the gap between germline ends came to 5 bases. Germline loops: CDR1 ENHRY, CDR2 SYGVKD. Here the CDR3 reads CAISTGSNQPQHF. In DNA, the CDR3 is TGTGCCATCAGTACAGGTAGCAATCAGCCCCAGCATTTT.

Only a few counts were recorded for this clone. V gene TRBV28 combines with J gene TRBJ2-7; 13 positions match TRBD2. There are 21 residues in the CDR3. The J segment lost 0 bases and the V segment lost 2 bases, leaving 16 bases of the junction unmatched. Germline assignment: CDR1 MDHEN and CDR2 SYDVKM. The CDR3 DNA reads TGTGCCAGCAGTTTACACCTCGCCGGGACTAGCGGGAAAAGGAGCTCCTACGAGCAGTACTTC. Translating it yields CASSLHLAGTSGKRSSYEQYF.

The chain joins TRBV2 to TRBJ2-7, with 12 bases identical to TRBD2. Trimming took 8 bases from V and 2 from J; bases not matched to a gene: 4. Germline lookup yields CDR1 SNHLY and CDR2 FYNNEI. There are 14 residues in the CDR3. In DNA form, the CDR3 reads TGTGCCAGCGTACGGACTAGCGGGGCCTACGAGCAGTACTTC. Protein: CASVRTSGAYEQYF.

V usage is TRBV28 and J usage is TRBJ2-1; D may be TRBD1 (6 bases). V was shortened by 3 bases and J by 7 bases, with 13 bases between the two germline ends. The CDR3 sequence is 14 residues long. Germline V gene lookup returns CDR1 MDHEN and CDR2 SYDVKM. The CDR3 DNA is TGTGCCAGCAGTTTTCAGGGGCGTTGGAATGAGCAGTTCTTC. Translation: CASSFQGRWNEQFF.

The chain employs TRBV7-3 and TRBJ1-2; a possible D gene is TRBD1 (5 bases). V shed 5 bases and J shed 8 bases, with 15 bases lying between them. CDR1 and CDR2 (germline): SGHTA, FQGTGA. The CDR3 consists of 13 residues. Written as DNA, the CDR3 is TGTGCCAGCAGCACGTTCCCCGGGGGGGGCTACACCTTC. This codes for CASSTFPGGGYTF.

Only a few counts were recorded for this clone. The rearrangement joins TRBV9 to TRBJ1-1; D is uncertain. V lost 4 bases to trimming and J lost 5 bases, with 9 bases between them. This CDR3 comprises 12 residues. Per the germline V gene, CDR1 is SGDLS and CDR2 is YYNGEE. The CDR3 region is CASSSPGTEAFF. The CDR3 coding sequence is TGTGCCAGCAGCTCCCCCGGTACTGAAGCTTTCTTT.

The chain recombines TRBV9 with TRBJ1-1; D unresolved. Trimming stripped 0 bases from V and 2 bases from J, with 14 bases between. Germline V gives CDR1 SGDLS, CDR2 YYNGEE. This CDR3 is 16 amino acids long. The DNA for the CDR3 is TGTGCCAGCAGCGTAGGGGAGGACCCCCTCAACACTGAAGCTTTCTTT. Translating gives CASSVGEDPLNTEAFF. Together with reference TRBV9 and TRBJ1-1, the CDR3 gives the full variable domain: DSGVTQTPKHLITATGQRVTLRCSPRSGDLSVYWYQQSLDQGLQFLIQYYNGEERAKGNILERFSAQQFPDLHSELNLSSLELGDSALYFCASSVGEDPLNTEAFFGQGTRLTVV.

The rearrangement joins TRBV7-2 to TRBJ2-3, with 13 bases aligning to TRBD2. Looked up from germline, CDR1 is SGHTA and CDR2 is FQGNSA. CDR3 length equals 15 residues. Trimming removed 4 bases from V and 6 bases from J; junction bases left unmatched: 4. DNA of the CDR3: TGTGCCAGCAGCTCTTGGACTAGCGGGAGCGATACGCAGTATTTT. It encodes CASSSWTSGSDTQYF. Based on the CDR3 plus reference TRBV7-2 and TRBJ2-3, the full variable domain is GAGVSQSPSNKVTEKGKDVELRCDPISGHTALYWYRQSLGQGLEFLIYFQGNSAPDKSGLPSDRFSAERTGGSVSTLTIQRTQQEDSAVYLCASSSWTSGSDTQYFGPGTRLTVL.

About this clone: The sample carries other DNA sequences with the same CDR3. V and J are TRBV7-9 and TRBJ2-5; D gene uncertain. Germline loops: CDR1 SEHNR, CDR2 FQNEAQ (reference sequence). The CDR3 runs 11 residues. V lost 3 bases, J lost 4 bases, and 3 bases lay in between. CDR3 sequence: CASSFRETQYF. In DNA form, the CDR3 reads TGTGCCAGCAGCTTCCGAGAGACCCAGTACTTC.